This TCR beta chain was sequenced for a study of cytomegalovirus exposure and HLA in healthy donors. Study-level points and caveats: It has been reported that TCR beta sequences accurately predicted the HLA-A and HLA-B alleles of most subjects. Prior analysis indicated that the majority of TCR beta V segments exhibited productivity approximately 90% or approximately 30% of the time. In presence/absence analyses, roughly uniform sequencing depth across donors was assumed. In a later analysis, at a false discovery rate of 0.05, roughly 17,000 TCR beta sequences matched HLA alleles.

PCR amplification relied on 60 Vbeta primers (plus 13 Jbeta primers). The assay was immunoSEQ multiplex PCR, and TCRdb's table has in-frame clones only and misses some. The table shows about 190,000 clones, with roughly 77% occurring only once. On this clone: The antigen is not known.

Looked up from germline, CDR1 is LGHNT and CDR2 is FRNRAP. The CDR3 has 15 residues. Trimming at V came to 9 bases and at J to 0 bases, leaving 7 bases not matched to a gene. The chain carries TRBV12-5 and TRBJ1-5, with 8 bases aligning to TRBD1. This TCR was recovered from a woman under 40 in good health and CMV-seropositive. The sequencing input was PBMCs. The DNA of the CDR3 is TGTGCTAGCGGGGGACAGGTCCTTAGCAATCAGCCCCAGCATTTT. Translation: CASGGQVLSNQPQHF. The whole variable domain, filled in from reference TRBV12-5 and TRBJ1-5, reads DARVTQTPRHKVTEMGQEVTMRCQPILGHNTVFWYRQTMMQGLELLAYFRNRAPLDDSGMPKDRFSAEMPDATLATLKIQPSEPRDSAVYFCASGGQVLSNQPQHFGDGTRLSIL.